This T cell receptor (beta chain) was captured in a study of shared T cell receptors in the human thymus. Method: immunoSEQ multiplex PCR; TCRdb's copy keeps in-frame clones and lacks some. The data hold roughly 660,000 clones, with more than 75% observed a single time. The CDR3 spans 17 residues. V was clipped by 3 bases and J by 2 bases, with 18 bases between them. The germline CDR1 and CDR2 sequences are SGHVS and FQNEAQ. These data also featured in a second study, about human thymus T cells. That work adds: Thymus specimens were resections from corrective heart surgery.

The material sequenced was thymocytes. The receptor comes from a boy under two years old with a congenital heart defect. The rearrangement links TRBV7-8 to TRBJ2-3; D perhaps matches TRBD2 (5 bases). Written as DNA, the CDR3 is TGTGCCAGCAGCTTCCCCCCAACTAGGCGCCCCACAGATACGCAGTATTTT. This gives the protein CASSFPPTRRPTDTQYF.